Presented here are 3 T cell receptor beta chains from one specimen sequenced in a study of blood T cells in healthy people across ages. With a J-beta primer mix and a sample-barcoded 5' primer, a second PCR ran about 6 to 11 cycles. TCRdb re-called the 5' RACE reads with MiXCR, one entry per CDR3 protein. This sample has roughly 700,000 distinct CDR3 sequences, with 20% to 30% found just once. These same records also appear under a second study, on T cells of mothers and their children.

Sequenced sample: blood. These receptors all come from a boy younger than 18 in good health.

In this sample, this clonotype turned up a few times. The V and J genes are TRBV7-9 and TRBJ2-5; possible D gene TRBD2, 6 bases. With 5 bases removed from V and 5 bases from J, the gap between germline ends came to 15 bases. The germline V gene encodes CDR1 SEHNR and CDR2 FQNEAQ (reference sequence). This CDR3 is 14 amino acids long. The CDR3, as DNA: TGTGCCAGCAGCCCAACGTCCGGGACTGAGACCCAGTACTTC. It encodes CASSPTSGTETQYF.

In this sample, this clonotype turned up a few times. The V and J genes are TRBV28 and TRBJ2-7, with a weak D call TRBD1 (5 bases). CDR3 size: 13 residues. Deletions cut 6 bases from V and 10 bases from J, with 19 bases between. Per the germline V gene, CDR1 is MDHEN and CDR2 is SYDVKM. Here the CDR3 DNA reads TGTGCCAGCAGGGGCACAGGAACTCCCGGACAGTACTTC. It specifies CASRGTGTPGQYF.

This clonotype was picked up a small number of times. The chain couples TRBV28 to TRBJ2-7; D is possibly TRBD1 (8 bases). Germline V gene sequence: CDR1 MDHEN, CDR2 SYDVKM. This CDR3 comprises 16 residues. Trimming cost V 3 bases and J 1 base, with 16 bases left between them. In DNA form, the CDR3 reads TGTGCCAGCAGTTTGAGGGAGGGACAGGTGTCCTACGAGCAGTACTTC. Translating it yields CASSLREGQVSYEQYF.